Each of the 2 T cell receptor beta chains below was sequenced from the same sample in a study of cytomegalovirus exposure and HLA in healthy donors. With 60 Vbeta and 13 Jbeta primers, the PCR was carried out. This table comes from immunoSEQ multiplex PCR, and its TCRdb copy is limited to in-frame clones, with some not included. The sample shows around 130,000 clones, roughly 79% of them seen only once. The sequencing sample was made of PBMCs. The source is a woman between 50 and 59 years old in good health and CMV-seronegative.

The chain has TRBV1 and TRBJ2-2; whether TRBD2, the table's D call, matches the DNA was not checked. TRBV1 is an annotated pseudogene. This CDR3 is 18 amino acids long. Here the CDR3 DNA reads TGCACCAGCAGCAGCCGGGGGGGACTAGCGGAGAACACCGGGGAGCTGTTTTTT. Translated: CTSSSRGGLAENTGELFF.

The chain has TRBV28 and TRBJ1-2; possible D gene TRBD1, 5 bases. The CDR3 consists of 13 residues. Germline CDR1 reads MDHEN; CDR2 reads SYDVKM. The V gene lost 7 bases and the J gene lost 2 bases, with 11 bases spanning the gap. DNA for the CDR3: TGTGCCAGCAACGGAGGGACCAACTATGGCTACACCTTC. It specifies CASNGGTNYGYTF.